Listed below are T cell receptor beta chains from one sample, sequenced in a study of blood T cells in healthy people across ages. MiXCR, applied by TCRdb to the 5' RACE reads, yields one record per CDR3 protein. This table holds about 800,000 distinct CDR3 sequences, about 45% found once. The sequenced sample was blood. The origin of the receptors is a man older than 75 in good health. Each CDR3 is given with its conserved first and last residue. Each record gives: clone size, V gene, D gene, J gene, CDR3 protein, CDR3 DNA. A D gene is named only where the DNA matches it firmly. Expanded clones get a size class; other rows say once, few or many, or leave the size out.

size: -; V: TRBV9; D: TRBD2; J: TRBJ2-5; CDR3: CASSVASGSYGQYF; DNA: TGTGCCAGCAGCGTCGCTAGCGGGAGCTACGGGCAGTACTTC
size: -; V: TRBV5-4; D: -; J: TRBJ2-3; CDR3: CASRAARSRGTDAQYF; DNA: TGTGCCAGCAGGGCCGCGAGGTCCAGGGGCACAGATGCGCAGTATTTT
size: once; V: TRBV15; D: -; J: TRBJ2-6; CDR3: CATSRDMGAGANVLTF; DNA: TGTGCCACCAGCAGAGATATGGGAGCTGGGGCCAACGTCCTGACTTTC
size: few; V: TRBV7-9; D: -; J: TRBJ1-4; CDR3: CASTFFGGNEKLFF; DNA: TGTGCCAGCACCTTCTTTGGGGGTAATGAAAAACTGTTTTTT
size: few; V: TRBV2; D: TRBD1; J: TRBJ1-1; CDR3: CASRGGRGEAFF; DNA: TGTGCCAGCAGGGGGGGCAGGGGGGAAGCTTTCTTT
size: few; V: TRBV18; D: -; J: TRBJ2-2; CDR3: CASSRREAQLNTGELFF; DNA: TGTGCCAGCTCACGCCGAGAAGCACAGCTGAACACCGGGGAGCTGTTTTTT
size: -; V: TRBV20-1; D: -; J: TRBJ1-2; CDR3: CSAADMVTAELDYGYTF; DNA: TGCAGTGCTGCCGATATGGTGACGGCCGAATTAGACTATGGCTACACCTTC
size: -; V: TRBV5-1; D: TRBD1; J: TRBJ2-1; CDR3: CASSLISGGLYNEQFF; DNA: TGCGCCAGCAGCTTGATATCAGGGGGCCTCTACAATGAGCAGTTCTTC
size: few; V: TRBV7-9; D: -; J: TRBJ2-1; CDR3: CASSLYLNEQFF; DNA: TGTGCCAGCAGCTTATACCTCAATGAGCAGTTCTTC
size: -; V: TRBV28; D: -; J: TRBJ1-3; CDR3: CASNLRSYSGNTIYF; DNA: TGTGCCAGCAACCTACGTAGCTACTCTGGAAACACCATATATTTT
size: few; V: TRBV12-3/TRBV12-4; D: TRBD1; J: TRBJ1-2; CDR3: CASSFETGNYGYTF; DNA: TGTGCCAGCAGTTTCGAGACAGGGAACTATGGCTACACCTTC
size: -; V: TRBV5-1; D: -; J: TRBJ1-5; CDR3: CASSLEGTINQPQHF; DNA: TGCGCCAGCAGCTTGGAGGGAACCATCAATCAGCCCCAGCATTTT